What follows are 6 T cell receptor beta chains derived from one specimen sequenced in a study of T cell repertoires in Merkel cell carcinoma. The method was immunoSEQ multiplex PCR; TCRdb's version includes in-frame clones alone and lacks a portion of them. The sample includes fewer than 15,000 clones, roughly 80% seen only once; the top ten take 15% to 20%. The specimen sequenced was tumor tissue. These receptors were collected from an adult with Merkel cell carcinoma.

The rearrangement joins TRBV4-3 to TRBJ2-3; TRBD2 matches at 8 bases. From germline, CDR1 is LGHNA and CDR2 YSLEER. Unmatched junction bases numbered 13, after V lost 4 bases and J lost 1 base. The CDR3 is 18 amino acids. The CDR3 spells CASSRTSMGTGGTDTQYF. The CDR3 region has the DNA TGCGCCAGCAGCCGGACTAGCATGGGAACCGGGGGCACAGATACGCAGTATTTT.

The chain carries TRBV5-1 and TRBJ2-2; 7 bases are shared with TRBD1. CDR1 and CDR2 from the germline V gene are SGHRS and YFSETQ. The trim removed 3 bases at V and 5 bases at J, leaving 10 bases unmatched. The CDR3 runs to 16 residues. CDR3 protein: CASSSPKGAGTGELFF. In DNA form, the CDR3 reads TGCGCCAGCAGCTCCCCTAAGGGGGCCGGTACCGGGGAGCTGTTTTTT.

The chain carries TRBV28 and TRBJ1-2; D remains ambiguous. V was trimmed by 2 bases and J by 3 bases, leaving 1 base between them. The CDR3 totals 11 residues. In germline, CDR1 is MDHEN, CDR2 SYDVKM. DNA for the CDR3: TGTGCCAGCAGTTTAGACTATGGCTACACCTTC. This encodes CASSLDYGYTF.

The rearrangement links TRBV5-1 to TRBJ2-3; D uncertain. Germline CDR1 and CDR2: SGHRS and YFSETQ. CDR3 length: 16 amino acids. V lost 0 bases and J lost 0, with 11 bases in between. CDR3 amino acids: CASSLGNVQSTDTQYF. The CDR3 DNA reads TGCGCCAGCAGCTTGGGTAACGTCCAGAGCACAGATACGCAGTATTTT.

The chain links TRBV5-6 to TRBJ1-5, with a possible D match to TRBD1 (6 bases). The V gene's germline CDR1 is SGHDT and CDR2 YYEEEE. The CDR3 has 15 amino acids. V shed 0 bases and J shed 4 bases, with 11 bases lying between them. CDR3 protein: CASSLGWGANQPQHF. The CDR3 DNA is TGTGCCAGCAGCTTGGGGTGGGGGGCGAATCAGCCCCAGCATTTT.

In its sample, this clone was seen once. The CDR3 DNA follows: TGCAGCGTTGTCGCTAGCGGAAGCTCCTACGAGCAGTACTTC. Residues: CSVVASGSSYEQYF. The V call is TRBV29-1, the J call TRBJ2-7; 7 positions match TRBD2. This CDR3 is built from 14 residues. V shed 4 bases and J 0 bases; nucleotides not matched to a gene: 6. Germline V CDR1 and CDR2: SQVTM, ANQGSEA.